This TCR beta chain emerged from a study of naive and memory T cell subsets. Whole-study findings and limits: The RNA method is potentially sensitive to activation and differentiation changes. Delayed type IV hypersensitivity infiltration was taken to explain higher tuberculin-site TCR counts.

This clonotype was detected many times. What it binds is unknown. Indicated treatment: skin biopsy from PPD injection site in Mantoux-positive individual. A UMI-containing oligonucleotide was joined by 3' ligation to the TCR cDNA template. Individuals with a positive Mantoux test gave biopsies from PPD-injected skin. V was shortened by 3 bases and J by 4 bases, with 12 bases between the two germline ends. Germline V gives CDR1 MNHEY, CDR2 SMNVEV (reference sequence). CDR3 size: 14 residues. Four PCR rounds used nested alpha and beta constant region primers plus the SP2 primer. Alpha and beta constant region primers primed reverse transcription for blood and skin samples. TCRdb reanalysed the UMI-ligation and nested PCR reads using MiXCR and keeps one entry per CDR3 protein. The data show 30,000 to 35,000 distinct CDR3 sequences, about 6.7% seen once.

The chain combines TRBV27 with TRBJ1-2; the D gene is possibly TRBD1 (5 bases). The sequence was obtained from an adult in good health. The sample in question was skin, obtained from a tuberculin skin test site. The CDR3 DNA reads TGTGCCAGCAGTTTTGCAGGACACTCCTATGGCTACACCTTC. Amino acids: CASSFAGHSYGYTF.